The clone carrying this T cell receptor beta chain turned up a few times. Its antigen is currently unknown. This entry comes from a study of regulatory T cells in long-lasting Graves disease. Germline lookup yields CDR1 SQVTM and CDR2 ANQGSEA. The CDR3 totals 11 residues. The V and J ends lost 7 bases and 6 bases respectively, with 13 bases between them. Whole-study findings and limits: Gene preferences differed: TRBV28, TRBJ1-2, TRBJ2-5 in persistent cases.

Through Arm-PCR of CDR3 regions and iRepertoire HTBI primers, TCR beta libraries were built. TCRdb analysed the multiplex PCR reads with MiXCR anew, one entry per CDR3 protein. Among about 660,000 distinct CDR3 sequences listed, about 32% were seen once. Time point here: persistent/refractory GD, antithyroid drugs over 5 years with positive TRAb. PBMC RNA was the source of the TCR library. Per American Thyroid Association guidelines, Graves' disease was diagnosed. The sequence derives from a female donor with Graves disease. This specimen was peripheral blood mononuclear cells (PBMCs), taken when the disease was refractory, from a patient treated with antithyroid drugs. This sequence joins TRBV29-1 and TRBJ2-7; no clear D gene. CDR3 sequence reads: CSAEGSGEQYF. Written as DNA, the CDR3 is TGCAGCGCGGAAGGTTCAGGCGAGCAGTACTTC.